These 22 T cell receptor beta chains came from one sample sequenced in a study of T cells in Graves' hyperthyroidism and ophthalmopathy. The CDR3 regions of TCR beta were amplified from RNA transcripts. When the TCR CDR3 underwent first-round RT-PCR, the HTBI primer set was used. TCRdb fed the multiplex PCR reads into MiXCR, producing one record per CDR3 protein. The sample contains a few hundred thousand distinct CDR3 sequences, less than 15% of which appear only once. The sequencing input was blood. Receptor source: a woman aged 18-29 years with Graves' hyperthyroidism.

This clonotype has ten or more counts. The rearrangement uses TRBV6-6 and TRBJ2-5; 8 bases line up with TRBD2. The CDR3 length is 16 residues. Germline V lookup: CDR1 MNHNY, CDR2 SVGAGI (reference sequence). After removal of 2 bases from V and 2 bases from J, the junction contained 7 bases not matched to a gene. The CDR3 coding sequence is TGTGCCAGCAGTTACGGGCAGCGGGGGCCACAAGAGACCCAGTACTTC. Translated: CASSYGQRGPQETQYF.

The table lists this clonotype with many counts. The V gene is TRBV7-8, the J gene TRBJ1-2, with 7 bases aligning to TRBD1. This CDR3 region has 14 residues. Germline CDR1 reads SGHVS; CDR2 reads FQNEAQ. V gave up 3 bases and J gave up 4 bases; unmatched junction bases: 5. CDR3 amino acids: CASSLVTGSYGYTF. The CDR3 DNA follows: TGTGCCAGCAGCTTGGTGACAGGGAGCTATGGCTACACCTTC.

The chain combines TRBV2 with TRBJ1-5; D uncertain. Deletions cut 8 bases from V and 3 bases from J, with 14 bases between. CDR1 is SNHLY and CDR2 is FYNNEI in the germline V gene. CDR3 length equals 14 residues. The CDR3 DNA sequence: TGTGCCAGCGTCCTAAACCTCCCCAATCAGCCCCAGCATTTT. This codes for CASVLNLPNQPQHF.

In this sample, this clonotype turned up a few times. The rearrangement links TRBV27 to TRBJ1-6; D uncertain. Germline CDR1 MNHEY, CDR2 SMNVEV (reference sequence). This CDR3 region has 14 residues. V lost 6 bases and J 9 bases, leaving 15 bases between the germline ends. The CDR3: CASRPGGNVSPLHF. The CDR3 bases are TGTGCCAGCAGACCGGGAGGTAATGTTTCACCCCTCCACTTT.

This chain joins TRBV7-6 and TRBJ1-5, with D possibly matching TRBD1 (5 bases). CDR1 and CDR2 (germline): SGHVS, FNYEAQ. Deletions cut 5 bases from V and 0 bases from J, with 11 bases between. The CDR3 spans 15 residues. The CDR3 is CASSPEGDSNQPQHF. The CDR3 bases are TGTGCCAGCAGCCCAGAAGGGGATAGCAATCAGCCCCAGCATTTT.

This clonotype was detected only a few times. This chain links TRBV7-9 with TRBJ2-1, with 8 bases matching TRBD1. There are 14 residues in the CDR3. The V gene's germline CDR1 is SEHNR and CDR2 FQNEAQ (reference sequence). V was clipped by 3 bases and J by 9 bases; unmatched bases: 7. The CDR3: CASSFRQGSGEQFF. The CDR3 bases are TGTGCCAGCAGCTTCCGACAGGGGTCGGGTGAGCAGTTCTTC.

This clonotype was picked up many times. The rearrangement joins TRBV28 to TRBJ2-7, with D perhaps TRBD1 (6 bases). Germline V gene data show CDR1 as MDHEN and CDR2 as SYDVKM. Trimming pared 7 bases from V and 6 bases from J, leaving 22 bases between. The CDR3 is made up of 15 amino acids. The CDR3 region is CASTTSGTSLGEQYF. Written as DNA, the CDR3 is TGTGCCAGCACCACCTCGGGGACAAGCCTAGGCGAGCAGTACTTC.

This clonotype was found many times. V and J are TRBV6-5 and TRBJ1-5; possible D gene TRBD1, 6 bases. CDR1 is MNHEY, CDR2 SVGAGI, per germline. This CDR3 contains 15 residues. V shed 0 bases and J shed 1 base, with 7 bases lying between them. CDR3 DNA sequence: TGTGCCAGCAGTTACTCGGGGGGCAGCAATCAGCCCCAGCATTTT. It encodes CASSYSGGSNQPQHF.

This clonotype has just a few counts. The rearrangement uses TRBV7-8 and TRBJ2-5; 9 nucleotides align to TRBD2. There are 19 residues in the CDR3. Germline-derived CDR1 and CDR2 are SGHVS and FQNEAQ. V lost 3 bases and J lost 4; bases outside the gene matches: 18. The CDR3 here is CASSLGPGIAGVKGETQYF. The CDR3 nucleotides are TGTGCCAGCAGCTTGGGGCCGGGGATAGCGGGAGTTAAAGGAGAGACCCAGTACTTC.

This clonotype came up many times. V gene TRBV7-9 combines with J gene TRBJ2-7, with 9 bases lining up with TRBD1. There are 13 residues in the CDR3. Trimming cost V 4 bases and J 3 bases; bases outside gene matches: 1. Germline V gives CDR1 SEHNR, CDR2 FQNEAQ (reference sequence). CDR3: CASSWDRDYEQYF. CDR3 DNA sequence: TGTGCCAGCAGCTGGGACAGGGACTACGAGCAGTACTTC.

This clonotype was detected many times. V usage is TRBV7-9 and J usage is TRBJ2-7; TRBD1 matches 7 bases. J lost 4 bases, V lost 8 bases, and 11 bases had no gene match. The CDR3 consists of 14 residues. Germline V gene lookup returns CDR1 SEHNR and CDR2 FQNEAQ (reference sequence). This CDR3 reads CASGLTGSSYEQYF. CDR3 DNA sequence: TGTGCCAGCGGATTGACAGGGTCCTCATACGAGCAGTACTTC.

The chain links TRBV5-1 to TRBJ2-5; 10 positions match TRBD2. The length of the CDR3 is 14 residues. V dropped 5 bases and J dropped 6; count of bases not matched to a gene: 7. The V gene's germline CDR1 is SGHRS and CDR2 YFSETQ. The CDR3 is CASSSSSGSKTQYF. The CDR3 coding sequence is TGCGCCAGCAGTAGCTCTAGCGGGAGTAAGACCCAGTACTTC.

This clonotype was seen ten or more times. The DNA of the CDR3 is TGTGCCAGCAGTACGACGTCCCACGTGGAAGCTTTCTTT. Its translation: CASSTTSHVEAFF. This chain links TRBV6-4 with TRBJ1-1; D gene uncertain. The ends were cut back, 5 bases at V and 8 bases at J, with 15 bases in the middle. CDR3 size: 13 residues. CDR1 is MRHNA and CDR2 is SNTAGT in the germline V gene.

The sample holds many counts of this clonotype. The CDR3 reads CASRTLLADRATVHEQYF. CDR3 nucleotide sequence: TGTGCCAGCAGGACCCTACTAGCGGACAGGGCAACAGTCCACGAGCAGTACTTC. This chain joins TRBV28 and TRBJ2-7; TRBD1 or TRBD2 may be the D gene (8 bases each). This CDR3 comprises 18 residues. Germline CDR1 MDHEN, CDR2 SYDVKM. Trimming took off 6 bases at V and 5 bases at J, with 29 bases between the two ends. The full variable domain, rest sourced from reference TRBV28 and TRBJ2-7, is DVKVTQSSRYLVKRTGEKVFLECVQDMDHENMFWYRQDPGLGLRLIYFSYDVKMKEKGDIPEGYSVSREKKERFSLILESASTNQTSMYLCASRTLLADRATVHEQYFGPGTRLTVT.

This clonotype occurred many times. The CDR3 DNA reads TGTGCCAGCAGTTCCTTGTCGGACAGGTCTTTCTACGAGCAGTACTTC. It specifies CASSSLSDRSFYEQYF. The chain employs TRBV28 and TRBJ2-7; TRBD1 aligns across 7 bases. Germline V gives CDR1 MDHEN, CDR2 SYDVKM. The length of the CDR3 is 16 residues. Trimming took 4 bases from V and 3 from J; bases not matched to a gene: 12.

This clonotype was counted ten times or more. The V call is TRBV28, the J call TRBJ1-5; no clear D. The V end was cut by 5 bases, the J end by 5 bases, with 13 bases between. The CDR3 sequence is 14 residues long. Germline V lookup: CDR1 MDHEN, CDR2 SYDVKM. The CDR3 DNA follows: TGTGCCAGCAGTCAAAGTCCTTATCATCAGCCCCAGCATTTT. This codes for CASSQSPYHQPQHF.

CDR3 nucleotide sequence: TGTGCCAGCAAAACAGCAGAATATAATTCACCCCTCCACTTT. It translates to CASKTAEYNSPLHF. The J gene is TRBJ1-6, the V gene TRBV9, with D unclear. V lost 6 bases and J lost 4, with 11 bases in between. CDR1 and CDR2 from the germline V gene are SGDLS and YYNGEE. This CDR3 has 14 amino acids. Using reference TRBV9 and TRBJ1-6 for the parts outside the CDR3, the full variable domain is DSGVTQTPKHLITATGQRVTLRCSPRSGDLSVYWYQQSLDQGLQFLIQYYNGEERAKGNILERFSAQQFPDLHSELNLSSLELGDSALYFCASKTAEYNSPLHFGNGTRLTVT.

This clonotype appeared many times. V usage is TRBV13 and J usage is TRBJ1-4; tentatively, D is TRBD1 (6 bases). Germline loops: CDR1 PRHDT, CDR2 FYEKMQ (reference sequence). V shed 5 bases and J shed 10 bases, with 17 bases lying between them. The CDR3 contains 14 residues. CDR3 amino acids: CASSTRDMSGKLFF. The DNA for the CDR3 is TGTGCCAGCAGCACTCGGGACATGAGTGGAAAACTGTTTTTT. Based on the CDR3 plus reference TRBV13 and TRBJ1-4, the full variable domain is AAGVIQSPRHLIKEKRETATLKCYPIPRHDTVYWYQQGPGQDPQFLISFYEKMQSDKGSIPDRFSAQQFSDYHSELNMSSLELGDSALYFCASSTRDMSGKLFFGSGTQLSVL.

At least ten counts were recorded for this clonotype. The gene calls are TRBV4-2 and TRBJ1-4; TRBD1 agrees at 8 bases. V lost 5 bases, J lost 6 bases, and 11 bases stayed unmatched. CDR1 LGHNA and CDR2 YNFKEQ come from the germline V gene. CDR3 size: 16 residues. The CDR3 sequence: CASSAHQGASDEKLFF. The CDR3 nucleotides read TGTGCCAGCAGCGCTCACCAGGGGGCGAGTGATGAAAAACTGTTTTTT.

This clonotype appeared many times. The genes are TRBV12-3 or TRBV12-4 and TRBJ2-1; 9 nucleotides agree with TRBD1. Unmatched junction bases numbered 1, after V lost 1 base and J lost 3 bases. CDR3 length: 15 residues. In DNA form, the CDR3 reads TGTGCCAGCAGTTTAGAGACAGGGGGCTACAATGAGCAGTTCTTC. It is translated as CASSLETGGYNEQFF.

This clonotype was seen many times. The genes are TRBV7-2 and TRBJ2-1, with unresolved D. CDR1 and CDR2 from the germline V gene are SGHTA and FQGNSA. The length of the CDR3 is 11 residues. Trimming took 8 bases from V and 11 from J, leaving 13 bases between them. The CDR3 DNA reads TGTGCCAGCTCGAAATTCACTCAGCAGTTCTTC. Protein product: CASSKFTQQFF.

Ten or more counts support this clonotype. The chain combines TRBV4-1 with TRBJ1-1; no clear D gene. Deletions cut 1 base from V and 11 bases from J, with 20 bases between. There are 15 residues in the CDR3. The germline CDR1 and CDR2 sequences are MGHRA and YSYEKL. The CDR3 nucleotides are TGCGCCAGCAGCCAAGCAGAGCTAGAGGGTGTTGAGGCTTTCTTT. This sequence encodes CASSQAELEGVEAFF.